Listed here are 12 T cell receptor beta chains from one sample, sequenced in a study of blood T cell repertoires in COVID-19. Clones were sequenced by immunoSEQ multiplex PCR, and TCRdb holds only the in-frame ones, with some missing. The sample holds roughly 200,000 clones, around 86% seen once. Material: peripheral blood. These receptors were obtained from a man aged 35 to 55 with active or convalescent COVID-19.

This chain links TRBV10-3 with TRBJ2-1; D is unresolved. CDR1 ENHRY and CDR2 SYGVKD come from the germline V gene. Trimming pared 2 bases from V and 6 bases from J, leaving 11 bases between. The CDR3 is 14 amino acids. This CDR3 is CAISETTRPNEQFF. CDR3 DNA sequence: TGTGCCATCAGTGAGACTACCCGACCCAATGAGCAGTTCTTC.

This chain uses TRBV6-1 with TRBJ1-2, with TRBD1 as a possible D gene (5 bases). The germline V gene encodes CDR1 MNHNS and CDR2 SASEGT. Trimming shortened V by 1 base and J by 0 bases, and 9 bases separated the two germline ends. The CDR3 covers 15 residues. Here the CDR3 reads CASSEGRDSNYGYTF. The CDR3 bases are TGTGCCAGCAGTGAAGGCAGGGACTCTAACTATGGCTACACCTTC.

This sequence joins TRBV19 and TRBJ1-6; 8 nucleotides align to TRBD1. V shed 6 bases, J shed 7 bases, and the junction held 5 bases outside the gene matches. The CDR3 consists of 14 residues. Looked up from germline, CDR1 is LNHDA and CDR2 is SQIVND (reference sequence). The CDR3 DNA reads TGTGCCAGTAGCAGACAGGGGTTAAATTCACCCCTCCACTTT. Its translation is CASSRQGLNSPLHF.

CDR3 in DNA: TGTGCCACGAAAGCGACAGGGGGAAGGGAAACTGAAGCTTTCTTT. It yields the protein CATKATGGRETEAFF. The genes are TRBV10-3 and TRBJ1-1; TRBD1 matches at 9 bases. This CDR3 contains 15 residues. The germline CDR1 and CDR2 sequences are ENHRY and SYGVKD. With 10 bases clipped from V and 5 bases from J, the junction kept 14 bases outside the gene matches.

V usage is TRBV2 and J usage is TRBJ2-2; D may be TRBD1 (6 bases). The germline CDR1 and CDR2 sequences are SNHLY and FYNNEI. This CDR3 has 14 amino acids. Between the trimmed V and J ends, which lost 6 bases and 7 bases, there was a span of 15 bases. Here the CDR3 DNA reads TGTGCCAGCAGGTACAGGGTATTGAGCGGGGAGCTGTTTTTT. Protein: CASRYRVLSGELFF.

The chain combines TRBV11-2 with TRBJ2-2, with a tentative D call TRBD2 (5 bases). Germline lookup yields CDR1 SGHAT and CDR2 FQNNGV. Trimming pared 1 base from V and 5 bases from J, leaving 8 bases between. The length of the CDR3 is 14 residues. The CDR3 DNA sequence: TGTGCCAGCAGCTTAGCCGGGGTTACCGGGGAGCTGTTTTTT. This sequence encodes CASSLAGVTGELFF.

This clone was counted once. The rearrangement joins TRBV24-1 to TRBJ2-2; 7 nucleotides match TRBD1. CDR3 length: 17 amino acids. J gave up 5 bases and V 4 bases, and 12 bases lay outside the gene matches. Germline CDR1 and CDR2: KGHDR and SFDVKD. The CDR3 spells CATSDNKGTVETGELFF. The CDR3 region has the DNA TGTGCCACCAGTGACAACAAGGGGACAGTAGAGACCGGGGAGCTGTTTTTT.

The CDR3 DNA reads as TGTGCCAGCAGCTTTCAGGGAAACTATGGCTACACCTTC. Residues: CASSFQGNYGYTF. The chain uses TRBV7-9 and TRBJ1-2; a weak D match, TRBD1 (5 bases). This CDR3 is 13 amino acids long. The germline CDR1 and CDR2 sequences are SEHNR and FQNEAQ (reference sequence). The V gene lost 3 bases and the J gene lost 2 bases, with 7 bases spanning the gap.

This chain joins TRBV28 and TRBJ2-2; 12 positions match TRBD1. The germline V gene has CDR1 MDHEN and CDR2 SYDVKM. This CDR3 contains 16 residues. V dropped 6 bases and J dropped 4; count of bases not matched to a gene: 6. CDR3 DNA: TGTGCCAGCAGCGATCCGGGACAGGGGGCCACCGGGGAGCTGTTTTTT. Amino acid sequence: CASSDPGQGATGELFF.

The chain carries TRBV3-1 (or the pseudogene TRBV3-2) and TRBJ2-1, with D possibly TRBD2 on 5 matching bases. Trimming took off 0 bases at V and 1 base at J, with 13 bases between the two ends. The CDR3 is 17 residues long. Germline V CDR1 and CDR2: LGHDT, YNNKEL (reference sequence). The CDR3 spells CASSQDRRSGSYNEQFF. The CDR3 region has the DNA TGTGCCAGCAGCCAAGATAGGAGGAGCGGTTCCTACAATGAGCAGTTCTTC.

For the CDR3, the DNA is TGTGCCAGCAGTCGACAACAGCCCCAGCATTTT. Residues: CASSRQQPQHF. This sequence joins TRBV28 and TRBJ1-5; D is unclear. Trimming stripped 5 bases from V and 7 bases from J, with 6 bases between. Germline assignment: CDR1 MDHEN and CDR2 SYDVKM. This CDR3 contains 11 residues.

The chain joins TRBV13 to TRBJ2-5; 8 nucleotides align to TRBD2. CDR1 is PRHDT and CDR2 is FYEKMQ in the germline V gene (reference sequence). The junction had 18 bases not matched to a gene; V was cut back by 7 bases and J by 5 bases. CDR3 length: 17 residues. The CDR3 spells CASNTNWGRGAGETQYF. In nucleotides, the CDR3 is TGTGCCAGCAATACAAATTGGGGGCGGGGGGCAGGGGAGACCCAGTACTTC.